This T cell receptor (beta chain) emerged from a study of cytomegalovirus exposure and HLA in healthy donors. On the study more broadly: The approximately 720 first-cohort repertoires and the roughly 130 validation repertoires shared the same platform, a later analysis reported. Notes on the study in general: The study designated 150 or so TCR beta chains cytomegalovirus-associated. A few CMV-associated chains proved CMV antigen-specific in vitro.

The donors were part of the validation cohort of roughly 130 subjects. That cohort was separate from the first cohort, which comprised under 750 subjects. As to this clone: Its specificity is unknown.

Produced via immunoSEQ multiplex PCR; TCRdb's table is partial and in-frame only. The sample yields around 61,000 clones, 85% to 95% seen once. Germline lookup yields CDR1 SGHRS and CDR2 YFSETQ. Trimming removed 1 base from V and 0 bases from J, with 11 bases in between. The CDR3 covers 16 residues. The chain combines TRBV5-1 with TRBJ2-1; D unresolved. This TCR derives from a man in his late teens or twenties in good health and CMV-seropositive. Sequencing was performed on PBMCs. Here the CDR3 reads CASSLMGLPSYNEQFF. The CDR3 DNA reads TGCGCCAGCAGCTTGATGGGCCTCCCCTCCTACAATGAGCAGTTCTTC.